The clone carrying this TCR beta chain was counted a single time. The antigen is unknown. CDR1 and CDR2 from the germline V gene are ENHRY and SYGVKD. The CDR3 totals 14 residues. The trim removed 5 bases at V and 8 bases at J, leaving 8 bases unmatched. Libraries were prepared by immunoSEQ multiplex PCR; TCRdb keeps only in-frame clonotypes and omits some of them. The sample records just over 70,000 clones, approximately 87% being singletons. These data come from a study of T cells in localized non-small cell lung cancer. Notes on the study in general: Median roughly 57 top-100 tumor clones were shared with paired adjacent lung. Elevated circulating T cell density in blood was associated with longer overall survival. Analysis by sequencing included only one tumor region, so heterogeneity remains possible. There was higher T cell clonality in uninvolved adjacent lung than in tumor, and it was highest there.

The sequence derives from a male donor aged 60 or over with stage III squamous cell lung carcinoma. The starting material was peripheral blood, obtained before any cancer treatment. The genes are TRBV10-3 and TRBJ1-2; 10 bases agree with TRBD1. The chain's CDR3 is CAISSGTGAGGYTF. Here the CDR3 DNA reads TGTGCCATCAGTTCCGGGACAGGGGCTGGGGGCTACACCTTC.